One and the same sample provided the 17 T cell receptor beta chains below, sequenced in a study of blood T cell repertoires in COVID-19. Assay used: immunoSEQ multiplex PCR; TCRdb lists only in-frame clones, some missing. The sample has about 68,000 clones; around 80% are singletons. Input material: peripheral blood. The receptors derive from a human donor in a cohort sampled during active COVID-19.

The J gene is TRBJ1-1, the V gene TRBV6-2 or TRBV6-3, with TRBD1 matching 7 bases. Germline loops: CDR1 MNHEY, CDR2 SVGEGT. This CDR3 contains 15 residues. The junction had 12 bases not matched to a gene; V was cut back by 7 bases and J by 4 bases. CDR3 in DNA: TGTGCCAGCACCCCCCAGGGGGGCCGGAGCACTGAAGCTTTCTTT. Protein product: CASTPQGGRSTEAFF.

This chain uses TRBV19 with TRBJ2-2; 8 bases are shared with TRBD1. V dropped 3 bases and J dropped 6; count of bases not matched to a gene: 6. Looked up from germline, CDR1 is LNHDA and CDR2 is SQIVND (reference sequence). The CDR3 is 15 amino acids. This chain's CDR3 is CASSMVQGAAGELFF. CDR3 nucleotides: TGTGCCAGTAGTATGGTCCAGGGGGCGGCCGGGGAGCTGTTTTTT.

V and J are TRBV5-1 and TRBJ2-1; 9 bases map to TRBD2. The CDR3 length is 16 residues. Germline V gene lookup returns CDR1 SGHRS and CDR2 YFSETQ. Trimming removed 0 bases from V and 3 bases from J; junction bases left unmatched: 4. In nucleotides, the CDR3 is TGCGCCAGCAGCTTGGTAGCGACTAGCGGCTACAATGAGCAGTTCTTC. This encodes CASSLVATSGYNEQFF.

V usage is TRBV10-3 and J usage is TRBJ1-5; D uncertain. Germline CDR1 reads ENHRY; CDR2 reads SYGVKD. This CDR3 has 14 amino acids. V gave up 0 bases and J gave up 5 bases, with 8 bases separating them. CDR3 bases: TGTGCCATCAGTGAGTCGATTTTAGATCAGCCCCAGCATTTT. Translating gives CAISESILDQPQHF.

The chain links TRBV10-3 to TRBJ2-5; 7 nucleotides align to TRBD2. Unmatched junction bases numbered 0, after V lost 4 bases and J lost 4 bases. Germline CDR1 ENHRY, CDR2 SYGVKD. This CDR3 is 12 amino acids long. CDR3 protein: CAISGGGETQYF. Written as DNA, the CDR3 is TGTGCCATCAGTGGCGGGGGAGAGACCCAGTACTTC.

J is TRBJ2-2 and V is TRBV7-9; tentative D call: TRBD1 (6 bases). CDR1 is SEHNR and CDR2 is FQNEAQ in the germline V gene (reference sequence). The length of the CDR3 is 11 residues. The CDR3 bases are TGTGGAAACAGGGACGACGGGGAGCTGTTTTTT. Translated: CGNRDDGELFF.

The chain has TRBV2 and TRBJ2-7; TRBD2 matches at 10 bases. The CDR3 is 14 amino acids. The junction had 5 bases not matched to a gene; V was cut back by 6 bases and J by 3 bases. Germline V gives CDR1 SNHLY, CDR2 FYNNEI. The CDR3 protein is CASRIAGGGYEQYF. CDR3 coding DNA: TGTGCCAGCAGGATAGCGGGAGGCGGCTACGAGCAGTACTTC. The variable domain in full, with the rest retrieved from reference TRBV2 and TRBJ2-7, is EPEVTQTPSHQVTQMGQEVILRCVPISNHLYFYWYRQILGQKVEFLVSFYNNEISEKSEIFDDQFSVERPDGSNFTLKIRSTKLEDSAMYFCASRIAGGGYEQYFGPGTRLTVT.

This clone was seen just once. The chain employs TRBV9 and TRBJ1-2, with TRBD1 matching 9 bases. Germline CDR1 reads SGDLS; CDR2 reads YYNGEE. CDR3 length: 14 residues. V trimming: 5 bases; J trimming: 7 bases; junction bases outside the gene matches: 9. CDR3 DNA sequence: TGTGCCAGCAGTGGGGACAGGGACTTGGGTGGCTACACCTTC. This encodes CASSGDRDLGGYTF.

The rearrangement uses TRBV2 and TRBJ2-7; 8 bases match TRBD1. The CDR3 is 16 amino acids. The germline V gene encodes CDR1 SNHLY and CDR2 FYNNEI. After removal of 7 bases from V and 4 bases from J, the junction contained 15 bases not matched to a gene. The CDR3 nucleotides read TGTGCCAGCACGAGTCTTGGTTCGGGACAGGATTACGAGCAGTACTTC. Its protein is CASTSLGSGQDYEQYF.

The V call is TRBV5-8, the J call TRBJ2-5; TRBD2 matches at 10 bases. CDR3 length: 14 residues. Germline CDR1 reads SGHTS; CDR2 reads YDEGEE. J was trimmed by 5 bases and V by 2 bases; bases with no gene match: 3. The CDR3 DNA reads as TGTGCCAGCAGCTTTTCTAGCGGGAGTGAGACCCAGTACTTC. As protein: CASSFSSGSETQYF.

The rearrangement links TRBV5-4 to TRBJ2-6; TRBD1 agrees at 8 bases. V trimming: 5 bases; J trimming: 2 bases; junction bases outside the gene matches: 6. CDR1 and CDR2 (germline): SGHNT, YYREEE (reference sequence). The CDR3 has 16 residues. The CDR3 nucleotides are TGTGCCAGCAGTGGACAGGGAATGGCTGGGGCCAACGTCCTGACTTTC. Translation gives CASSGQGMAGANVLTF.

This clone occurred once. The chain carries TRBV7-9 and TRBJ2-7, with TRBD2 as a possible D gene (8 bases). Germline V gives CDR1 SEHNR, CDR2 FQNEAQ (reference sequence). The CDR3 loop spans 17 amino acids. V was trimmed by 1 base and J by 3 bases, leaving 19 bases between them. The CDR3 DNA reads TGTGCCAGCAGCTTAGGGCCGGGGGGGACAGTTGGCTACGAGCAGTACTTC. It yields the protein CASSLGPGGTVGYEQYF.

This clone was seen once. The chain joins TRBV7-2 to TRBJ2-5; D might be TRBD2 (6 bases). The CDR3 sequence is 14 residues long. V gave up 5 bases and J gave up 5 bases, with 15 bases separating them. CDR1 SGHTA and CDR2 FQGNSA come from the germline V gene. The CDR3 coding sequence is TGTGCCAGCAGCCCAACTAGCAAAGGGGAGACCCAGTACTTC. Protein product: CASSPTSKGETQYF.

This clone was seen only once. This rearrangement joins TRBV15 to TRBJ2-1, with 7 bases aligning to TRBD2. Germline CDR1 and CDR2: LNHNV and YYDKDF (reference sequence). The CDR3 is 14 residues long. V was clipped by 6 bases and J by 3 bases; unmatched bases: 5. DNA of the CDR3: TGTGCCACCAGGGGCGGGAGAGGCTACAATGAGCAGTTCTTC. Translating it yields CATRGGRGYNEQFF.

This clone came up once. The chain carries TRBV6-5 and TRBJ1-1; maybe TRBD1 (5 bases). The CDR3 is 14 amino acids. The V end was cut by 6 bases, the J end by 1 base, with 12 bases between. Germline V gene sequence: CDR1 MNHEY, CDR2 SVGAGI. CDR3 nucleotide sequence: TGTGCCAGCAGCTACAGGACTCAGAACACTGAAGCTTTCTTT. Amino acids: CASSYRTQNTEAFF.

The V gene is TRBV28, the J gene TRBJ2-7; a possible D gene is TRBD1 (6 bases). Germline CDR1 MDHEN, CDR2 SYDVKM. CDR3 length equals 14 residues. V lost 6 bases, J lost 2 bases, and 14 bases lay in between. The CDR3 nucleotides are TGTGCCAGCAGGGGCTCCAGGGGAACCTACGAGCAGTACTTC. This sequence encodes CASRGSRGTYEQYF.

The DNA for the CDR3 is TGTGCCAGCAGTGAATCACTAGCGGGGTCGAACACCGGGGAGCTGTTTTTT. Residues: CASSESLAGSNTGELFF. V usage is TRBV6-1 and J usage is TRBJ2-2, with TRBD2 identical over 10 bases. From germline, CDR1 is MNHNS and CDR2 SASEGT. The CDR3 length is 17 residues. The junction had 3 bases not matched to a gene; V was cut back by 2 bases and J by 0 bases.